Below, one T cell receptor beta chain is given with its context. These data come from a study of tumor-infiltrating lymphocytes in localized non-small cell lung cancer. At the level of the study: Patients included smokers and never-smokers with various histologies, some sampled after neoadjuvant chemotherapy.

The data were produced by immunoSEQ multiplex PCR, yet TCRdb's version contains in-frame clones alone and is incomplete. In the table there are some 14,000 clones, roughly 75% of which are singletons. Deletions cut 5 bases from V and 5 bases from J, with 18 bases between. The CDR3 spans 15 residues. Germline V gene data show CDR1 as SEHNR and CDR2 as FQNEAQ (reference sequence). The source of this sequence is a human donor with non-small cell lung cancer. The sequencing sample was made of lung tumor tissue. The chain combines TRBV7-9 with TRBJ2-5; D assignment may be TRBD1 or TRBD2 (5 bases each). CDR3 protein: CASSPGTSGSETQYF. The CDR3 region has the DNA TGTGCCAGCAGCCCCGGGACGTCGGGCTCGGAGACCCAGTACTTC.